Here is one TCR beta chain with its context. The data are from a study of monozygotic twins with inflammatory bowel disease. Using the 5' RACE reads, TCRdb records one entry per CDR3 protein without DNA. This sample lists approximately 120,000 distinct CDR3 sequences; its ten largest clones have around 12%. Sample: blood. This TCR came from a human donor with ulcerative colitis or Crohn's disease, or a healthy co-twin of an affected twin (not recorded which).

CDR3 protein: CASSSDMNTEAFF. The chain uses TRBV7-3 and TRBJ1-1. The germline V gene has CDR1 SGHTA and CDR2 FQGTGA. The CDR3 totals 13 residues.